The 26 T cell receptor beta chains below all came from one sample that was sequenced in a study of a mutant IDH1 vaccine in newly diagnosed glioma. Time point given: week 35, safety follow-up. Mutant IDH1 20-mer peptide, at 300 ug, made up each vaccine dose, with topical imiquimod. Their antigens remain unidentified. Clones were sequenced by immunoSEQ multiplex PCR, and TCRdb holds only the in-frame ones, with some missing. This table has approximately 50,000 clones, around 80% appearing once. Sequenced here: PBMCs, sampled from a glioma patient whose treatment included an IDH1 peptide vaccine. These receptors all come from a man aged 40-55 years with glioma.

The genes are TRBV5-6 and TRBJ2-5; no reliable D call. V gave up 0 bases and J gave up 6 bases, with 3 bases separating them. The CDR3 runs 11 residues. Germline V gene data show CDR1 as SGHDT and CDR2 as YYEEEE. The CDR3 sequence is CASSLGKTQYF. The CDR3 DNA sequence: TGTGCCAGCAGCTTGGGGAAGACCCAGTACTTC.

V is TRBV15 and J is TRBJ1-2; a weak D match, TRBD1 (5 bases). Germline-derived CDR1 and CDR2 are LNHNV and YYDKDF (reference sequence). Trimming pared 3 bases from V and 0 bases from J, leaving 11 bases between. The CDR3 covers 15 residues. The CDR3 sequence: CATSRPQGANYGYTF. CDR3 nucleotides: TGTGCCACCAGCAGGCCTCAAGGGGCTAACTATGGCTACACCTTC.

The V gene is TRBV5-1, the J gene TRBJ1-2; D is perhaps TRBD1 (6 bases). This CDR3 is 15 amino acids long. The V gene's germline CDR1 is SGHRS and CDR2 YFSETQ. With 6 bases removed from V and 4 bases from J, the gap between germline ends came to 19 bases. For the CDR3, the DNA is TGCGCCAGCAAAAAGGCATTTGACAGGTTCTATGGCTACACCTTC. This translates into CASKKAFDRFYGYTF. Supplemented by reference TRBV5-1 and TRBJ1-2, the full variable domain reads KAGVTQTPRYLIKTRGQQVTLSCSPISGHRSVSWYQQTPGQGLQFLFEYFSETQRNKGNFPGRFSGRQFSNSRSEMNVSTLELGDSALYLCASKKAFDRFYGYTFGSGTRLTVV.

This rearrangement joins TRBV18 to TRBJ2-7, with D unresolved. The germline gives CDR1 KGHSH, CDR2 LQKENI. The CDR3 consists of 13 residues. V was shortened by 1 base and J by 0 bases, with 4 bases between the two germline ends. The CDR3 is CASSPLNSYEQYF. The DNA of the CDR3 is TGTGCCAGCTCACCACTAAACTCCTACGAGCAGTACTTC.

The chain uses TRBV6-5 and TRBJ2-5; D is uncertain. The DNA end lines up better with TRBJ2-7; the J call may be wrong. The CDR3 contains 13 residues. Germline V gene sequence: CDR1 MNHEY, CDR2 SVGAGI. CDR3 sequence reads: CASSYGFSYEQYF. CDR3 bases: TGTGCCAGCAGTTATGGCTTCTCCTACGAGCAGTACTTC.

J is TRBJ1-1 and V is TRBV5-1; maybe TRBD1 (5 bases). The CDR3 has 14 amino acids. From germline, CDR1 is SGHRS and CDR2 YFSETQ. V was cut by 0 bases and J by 1 base, with 7 bases left in between. The CDR3 bases are TGCGCCAGCAGCTTGGCCGGGGCGAACACTGAAGCTTTCTTT. Translation: CASSLAGANTEAFF.

J is TRBJ2-1 and V is TRBV2, with D perhaps TRBD1 (6 bases). V lost 9 bases and J 4 bases, leaving 16 bases between the germline ends. Germline V gives CDR1 SNHLY, CDR2 FYNNEI. CDR3 length: 14 amino acids. CDR3 amino acids: CASARDILYNEQFF. The CDR3 DNA reads as TGTGCCAGTGCCCGGGACATACTGTACAATGAGCAGTTCTTC.

This clone was detected a few times. V and J are TRBV9 and TRBJ1-1, with 7 bases lining up with TRBD1. The V segment lost 0 bases and the J segment 5 bases; nucleotides outside the gene matches: 1. The CDR3 totals 13 residues. In germline, CDR1 is SGDLS, CDR2 YYNGEE. The CDR3 DNA reads TGTGCCAGCAGCGTAGCACAGGGGACTGAAGCTTTCTTT. Translated, it gives CASSVAQGTEAFF.

The chain employs TRBV2 and TRBJ2-1; D ambiguous. This CDR3 spans 13 amino acids. Germline V CDR1 and CDR2: SNHLY, FYNNEI. V lost 7 bases and J lost 4, with 11 bases in between. CDR3 sequence: CASTLDGYNEQFF. The CDR3 coding sequence is TGTGCCAGCACCCTAGACGGATACAATGAGCAGTTCTTC.

V usage is TRBV27 and J usage is TRBJ1-5; tentatively, D is TRBD1 (5 bases). The germline V gene encodes CDR1 MNHEY and CDR2 SMNVEV (reference sequence). Deletions cut 4 bases from V and 2 bases from J, with 9 bases between. The CDR3 runs to 14 residues. The CDR3 spells CASSSWGGNQPQHF. CDR3 bases: TGTGCCAGCAGTTCGTGGGGGGGCAATCAGCCCCAGCATTTT.

The chain recombines TRBV14 with TRBJ1-1; D might be TRBD1 (6 bases). The CDR3 consists of 13 residues. The germline V gene has CDR1 SGHDN and CDR2 FVKESK. V shed 0 bases and J shed 7 bases, with 9 bases lying between them. The CDR3 sequence: CASSQERGREAFF. CDR3 DNA sequence: TGTGCCAGCAGCCAAGAACGGGGGCGTGAAGCTTTCTTT.

This chain connects TRBV5-6 to TRBJ1-2; D call uncertain. Germline V lookup: CDR1 SGHDT, CDR2 YYEEEE. The CDR3 totals 14 residues. V lost 6 bases to trimming and J lost 4 bases, with 16 bases between them. The CDR3 spells CASTRLRDLYGYTF. CDR3 sequence (DNA): TGTGCCAGCACCAGGCTGCGGGATCTCTATGGCTACACCTTC.

The chain is built from TRBV2 and TRBJ2-1; D perhaps matches TRBD2 (5 bases). The germline CDR1 and CDR2 sequences are SNHLY and FYNNEI. Trimming removed 8 bases at V and 0 bases at J, with 11 bases between. This CDR3 spans 14 amino acids. CDR3 sequence: CASWRTSSYNEQFF. In DNA, the CDR3 is TGTGCCAGCTGGAGGACGTCCTCCTACAATGAGCAGTTCTTC.

V is TRBV12-5 and J is TRBJ1-1; 7 nucleotides match TRBD1. In germline, CDR1 is LGHNT, CDR2 FRNRAP. The ends lost 4 bases at V and 5 bases at J; junction bases unmatched: 22. The CDR3 sequence is 19 residues long. CDR3 coding DNA: TGTGCTAGTGGTTCCACGATACGACAGGGACTTATGGGTATTACTGAAGCTTTCTTT. It translates to CASGSTIRQGLMGITEAFF. Supplemented by reference TRBV12-5 and TRBJ1-1, the full variable domain reads DARVTQTPRHKVTEMGQEVTMRCQPILGHNTVFWYRQTMMQGLELLAYFRNRAPLDDSGMPKDRFSAEMPDATLATLKIQPSEPRDSAVYFCASGSTIRQGLMGITEAFFGQGTRLTVV.

The V call is TRBV20-1, the J call TRBJ1-2; D remains ambiguous. Germline V gene lookup returns CDR1 DFQATT and CDR2 SNEGSKA (reference sequence). The CDR3 extends over 10 amino acids. The CDR3 region has the DNA TGCGCAGTGTGGAGAGATGGCTACACCTTC. Translated, it gives CAVWRDGYTF.

CDR3 nucleotides: TGTGCCAGCAGCTTCCCCGGGACAGGGGACACCGGGGAGCTGTTTTTT. This sequence encodes CASSFPGTGDTGELFF. The chain is built from TRBV11-2 and TRBJ2-2, with 10 positions matching TRBD1. V lost 3 bases, J lost 3 bases, and 4 bases stayed unmatched. The CDR3 loop spans 16 amino acids. The V gene's germline CDR1 is SGHAT and CDR2 FQNNGV.

The V call is TRBV10-3, the J call TRBJ2-1, with 10 bases lining up with TRBD2. Looked up from germline, CDR1 is ENHRY and CDR2 is SYGVKD. The CDR3 sequence is 14 residues long. V was clipped by 10 bases and J by 6 bases; unmatched bases: 9. CDR3 DNA sequence: TGTGCCAGTACCGGGACTAGCGCCCTCAATGAGCAGTTCTTC. Translating it yields CASTGTSALNEQFF.

This clone was observed a handful of times. This sequence joins TRBV9 and TRBJ2-2; 11 nucleotides match TRBD2. The germline V gene encodes CDR1 SGDLS and CDR2 YYNGEE. CDR3 size: 17 residues. V lost 2 bases and J lost 4; bases outside the gene matches: 7. This CDR3 is CASSVGTSGDRTGELFF. Written as DNA, the CDR3 is TGTGCCAGCAGCGTGGGGACTAGCGGAGACCGCACCGGGGAGCTGTTTTTT.

This clone was seen just once. The chain is built from TRBV10-2 and TRBJ2-3; tentative D call: TRBD2 (6 bases). Germline assignment: CDR1 WSHSY and CDR2 SAAADI. V was pared by 2 bases and J by 9 bases, with 12 bases between. This CDR3 has 13 residues. The CDR3 loop reads CASSEPVEGTQYF. The CDR3 bases are TGCGCCAGCAGTGAGCCGGTGGAGGGGACGCAGTATTTT.

The chain combines TRBV6-5 with TRBJ2-2; 9 nucleotides line up with TRBD1. The CDR3 covers 15 residues. The junction had 3 bases not matched to a gene; V was cut back by 0 bases and J by 7 bases. The germline V gene has CDR1 MNHEY and CDR2 SVGAGI. In nucleotides, the CDR3 is TGTGCCAGCAGTTACTCGGACAGGGGAGGCGGGGAGCTGTTTTTT. Protein product: CASSYSDRGGGELFF.

This clone has just a few counts. This chain links TRBV6-5 with TRBJ1-1; D not resolved. The CDR3 loop spans 14 amino acids. Germline V gene lookup returns CDR1 MNHEY and CDR2 SVGAGI. The germline V and J ends were trimmed by 4 bases and 1 base, with 10 bases remaining between them. The CDR3 bases are TGTGCCAGCAGTTCGGGAATCGCGAACACTGAAGCTTTCTTT. This sequence encodes CASSSGIANTEAFF.

This clone was seen repeatedly, ten times or more. The rearrangement uses TRBV5-1 and TRBJ1-1; no definite D call. Germline V lookup: CDR1 SGHRS, CDR2 YFSETQ. The V end lost 4 bases, the J end lost 5 bases, and 18 bases lay between the germline ends. The CDR3 loop spans 15 amino acids. The CDR3 sequence is CASSLFTRTETEAFF. The CDR3 nucleotides are TGCGCCAGCAGCCTTTTTACACGAACCGAGACTGAAGCTTTCTTT.

This rearrangement joins TRBV5-8 to TRBJ1-3; no clear D gene. CDR3 size: 15 residues. V lost 4 bases, J lost 0 bases, and 11 bases lay in between. Germline loops: CDR1 SGHTS, CDR2 YDEGEE. CDR3 sequence (DNA): TGTGCCAGCAGCCCCCATCTCTTCTCTGGAAACACCATATATTTT. Translated: CASSPHLFSGNTIYF. The whole variable domain, remainder taken from reference TRBV5-8 and TRBJ1-3, is EAGVTQSPTHLIKTRGQQATLRCSPISGHTSVYWYQQALGLGLQFLLWYDEGEERNRGNFPPRFSGRQFPNYSSELNVNALELEDSALYLCASSPHLFSGNTIYFGEGSWLTVV.

The V and J genes are TRBV6-6 and TRBJ2-5; 9 bases map to TRBD2. Per germline, CDR1 MNHNY and CDR2 SVGAGI (reference sequence). V lost 0 bases, J lost 7 bases, and 3 bases stayed unmatched. The CDR3 loop spans 14 amino acids. DNA for the CDR3: TGTGCCAGCAGTTACTCTAGCGGGAGAGGGACCCAGTACTTC. Translating it yields CASSYSSGRGTQYF.

The J gene is TRBJ2-3, the V gene TRBV15; 7 bases match TRBD2. The CDR3 consists of 18 residues. V lost 5 bases to trimming and J lost 0 bases; unmatched junction nucleotides: 14. Germline V gene data show CDR1 as LNHNV and CDR2 as YYDKDF (reference sequence). The CDR3: CATSGGGMRDLSTDTQYF. DNA for the CDR3: TGTGCCACCAGCGGGGGGGGGATGAGGGACCTTAGCACAGATACGCAGTATTTT.

This clone was seen only once. The gene calls are TRBV9 and TRBJ2-1, with 10 bases lining up with TRBD2. The CDR3 spans 16 residues. Looked up from germline, CDR1 is SGDLS and CDR2 is YYNGEE. The V segment lost 3 bases and the J segment 8 bases; nucleotides outside the gene matches: 11. CDR3: CASSEGELAGSYEQFF. CDR3 bases: TGTGCCAGCAGCGAGGGTGAACTAGCGGGAAGCTATGAGCAGTTCTTC. The whole variable domain, remainder taken from reference TRBV9 and TRBJ2-1, is DSGVTQTPKHLITATGQRVTLRCSPRSGDLSVYWYQQSLDQGLQFLIQYYNGEERAKGNILERFSAQQFPDLHSELNLSSLELGDSALYFCASSEGELAGSYEQFFGPGTRLTVL.